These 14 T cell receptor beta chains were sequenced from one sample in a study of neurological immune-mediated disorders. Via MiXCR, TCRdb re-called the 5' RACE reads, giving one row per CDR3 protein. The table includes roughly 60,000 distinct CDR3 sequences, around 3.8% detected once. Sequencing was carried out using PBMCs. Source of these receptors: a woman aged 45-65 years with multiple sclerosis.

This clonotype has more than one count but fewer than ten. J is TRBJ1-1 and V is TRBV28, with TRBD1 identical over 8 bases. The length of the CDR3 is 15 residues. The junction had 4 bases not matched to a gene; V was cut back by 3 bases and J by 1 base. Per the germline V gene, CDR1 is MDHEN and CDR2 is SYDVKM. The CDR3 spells CASSFRGQGNTEAFF. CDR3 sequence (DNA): TGTGCCAGCAGTTTCCGTGGACAGGGGAACACTGAAGCTTTCTTT.

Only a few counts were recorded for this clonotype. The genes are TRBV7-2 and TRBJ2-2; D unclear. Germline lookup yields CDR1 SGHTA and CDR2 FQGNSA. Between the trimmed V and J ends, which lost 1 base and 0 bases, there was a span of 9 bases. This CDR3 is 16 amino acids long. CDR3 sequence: CASSLVSDTNTGELFF. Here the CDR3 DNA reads TGTGCCAGCAGCTTAGTTTCAGACACGAACACCGGGGAGCTGTTTTTT. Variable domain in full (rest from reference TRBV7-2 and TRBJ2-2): GAGVSQSPSNKVTEKGKDVELRCDPISGHTALYWYRQSLGQGLEFLIYFQGNSAPDKSGLPSDRFSAERTGGSVSTLTIQRTQQEDSAVYLCASSLVSDTNTGELFFGEGSRLTVL.

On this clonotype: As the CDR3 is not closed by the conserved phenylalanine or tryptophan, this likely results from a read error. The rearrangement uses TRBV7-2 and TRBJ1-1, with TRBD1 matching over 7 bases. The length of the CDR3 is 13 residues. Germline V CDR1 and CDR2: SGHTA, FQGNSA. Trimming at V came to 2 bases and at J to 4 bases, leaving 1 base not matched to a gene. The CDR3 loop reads CASSLWDSTEAFN. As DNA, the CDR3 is TGTGCCAGCAGCTTATGGGACAGCACTGAAGCTTTCAAT.

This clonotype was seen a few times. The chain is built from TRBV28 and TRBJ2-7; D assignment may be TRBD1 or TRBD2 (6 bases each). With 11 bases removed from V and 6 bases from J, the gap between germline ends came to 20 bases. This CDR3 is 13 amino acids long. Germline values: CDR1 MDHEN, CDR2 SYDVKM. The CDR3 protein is CAGGRQGLPEQYF. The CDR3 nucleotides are TGTGCCGGGGGGCGGCAGGGCCTGCCCGAGCAGTACTTC.

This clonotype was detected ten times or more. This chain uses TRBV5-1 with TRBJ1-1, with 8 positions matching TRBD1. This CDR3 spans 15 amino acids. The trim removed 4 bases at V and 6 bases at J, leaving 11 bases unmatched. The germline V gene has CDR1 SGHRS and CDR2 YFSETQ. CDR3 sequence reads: CASSPRDRRFAEAFF. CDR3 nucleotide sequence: TGCGCCAGCAGCCCCCGGGACAGGCGGTTCGCTGAAGCTTTCTTT.

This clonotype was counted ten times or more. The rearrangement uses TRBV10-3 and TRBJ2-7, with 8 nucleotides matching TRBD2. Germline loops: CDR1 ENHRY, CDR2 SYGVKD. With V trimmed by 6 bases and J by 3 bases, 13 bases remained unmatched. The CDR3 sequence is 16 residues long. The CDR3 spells CAIRDEGRAGDYEQYF. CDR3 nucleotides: TGTGCCATCAGGGACGAAGGGAGAGCGGGAGACTACGAGCAGTACTTC.

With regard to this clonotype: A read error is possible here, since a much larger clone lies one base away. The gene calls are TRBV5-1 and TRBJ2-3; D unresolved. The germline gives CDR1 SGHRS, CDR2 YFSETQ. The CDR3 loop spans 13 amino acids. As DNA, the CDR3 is TGTGCCAGCAGCCCCAACACGCTGGATACGCAGTATTTT. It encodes CASSPNTLDTQYF.

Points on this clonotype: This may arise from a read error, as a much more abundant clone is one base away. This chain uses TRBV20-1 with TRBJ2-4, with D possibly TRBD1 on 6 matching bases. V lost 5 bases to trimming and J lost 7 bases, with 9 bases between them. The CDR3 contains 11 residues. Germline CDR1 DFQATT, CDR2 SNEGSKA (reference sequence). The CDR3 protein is CSAERGNIQYF. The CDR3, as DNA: TGCAGTGCTGAAAGGGGGAACATTCAGTACTTC.

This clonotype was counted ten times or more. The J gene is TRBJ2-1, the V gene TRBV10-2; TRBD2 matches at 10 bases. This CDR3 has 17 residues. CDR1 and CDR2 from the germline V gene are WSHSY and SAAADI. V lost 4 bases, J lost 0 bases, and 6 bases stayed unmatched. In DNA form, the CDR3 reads TGCGCCAGCAGTGGGGGACTAGCGATGAGCTCCTACAATGAGCAGTTCTTC. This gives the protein CASSGGLAMSSYNEQFF.

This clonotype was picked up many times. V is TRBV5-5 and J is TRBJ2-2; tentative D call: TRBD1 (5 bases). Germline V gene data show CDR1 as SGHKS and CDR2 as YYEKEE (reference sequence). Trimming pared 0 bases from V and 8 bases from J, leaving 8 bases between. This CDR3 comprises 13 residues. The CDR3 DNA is TGTGCCAGCAGCTTGGCTGGACAAGGGGAGCTGTTTTTT. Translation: CASSLAGQGELFF.

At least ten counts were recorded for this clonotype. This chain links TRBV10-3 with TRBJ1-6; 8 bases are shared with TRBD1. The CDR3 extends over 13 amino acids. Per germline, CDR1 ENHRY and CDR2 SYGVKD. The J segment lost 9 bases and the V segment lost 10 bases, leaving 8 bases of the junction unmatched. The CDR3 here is CATSDRAGSPLHF. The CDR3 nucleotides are TGTGCCACCTCGGACAGGGCGGGTTCACCCCTCCACTTT.

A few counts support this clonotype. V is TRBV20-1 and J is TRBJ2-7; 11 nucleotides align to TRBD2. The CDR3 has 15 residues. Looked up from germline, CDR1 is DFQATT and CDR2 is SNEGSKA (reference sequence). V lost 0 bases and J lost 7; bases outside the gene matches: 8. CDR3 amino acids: CSARDLRLAGKEQYF. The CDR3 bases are TGCAGTGCTAGAGATCTTAGACTAGCGGGAAAAGAGCAGTACTTC.

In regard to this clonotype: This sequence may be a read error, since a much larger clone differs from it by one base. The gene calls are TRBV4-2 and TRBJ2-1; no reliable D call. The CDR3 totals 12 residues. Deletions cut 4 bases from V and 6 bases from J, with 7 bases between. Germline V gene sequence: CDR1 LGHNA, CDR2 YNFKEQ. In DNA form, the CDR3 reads TGTGCCAGCAGCCCAAAGGGCAATGAGCAGTTCTTC. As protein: CASSPKGNEQFF.

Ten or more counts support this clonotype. CDR3: CSANNEQFF. The CDR3 DNA reads TGCAGTGCTAATAATGAGCAGTTCTTC. The V and J genes are TRBV20-1 and TRBJ2-1; the D is unclear. The V and J ends lost 4 bases and 7 bases respectively, with 2 bases between them. Germline V gives CDR1 DFQATT, CDR2 SNEGSKA (reference sequence). The CDR3 has 9 amino acids.